Reported below is one T cell receptor (beta chain). Unmatched junction bases numbered 5, after V lost 0 bases and J lost 8 bases. The CDR3 covers 13 residues. The repertoire was sequenced with immunoSEQ multiplex PCR; TCRdb's copy has only in-frame clones and lacks some. Of approximately 180,000 clones detected, 87% appear once; the ten largest clones hold 1.5% to 2%. The data were obtained in a study of blood T cell repertoires in COVID-19. Study background: Researchers got acute and convalescent COVID-19 samples from the United States, Italy and Spain. T cells, B-cell-depleted T cells, or PBMCs provided the cDNA or gDNA that served as material.

The TCR sequence derives from a woman between 50 and 59 years old with acute or convalescent COVID-19. The sequenced material came from peripheral blood. V is TRBV5-3 and J is TRBJ2-7; TRBD2 aligns across 7 bases. TRBV5-3 is flagged as an ORF with uncertain function. CDR3 sequence: CARSLGRRGKQYF. Written as DNA, the CDR3 is TGTGCCAGAAGCTTGGGAAGGCGGGGGAAGCAGTACTTC.